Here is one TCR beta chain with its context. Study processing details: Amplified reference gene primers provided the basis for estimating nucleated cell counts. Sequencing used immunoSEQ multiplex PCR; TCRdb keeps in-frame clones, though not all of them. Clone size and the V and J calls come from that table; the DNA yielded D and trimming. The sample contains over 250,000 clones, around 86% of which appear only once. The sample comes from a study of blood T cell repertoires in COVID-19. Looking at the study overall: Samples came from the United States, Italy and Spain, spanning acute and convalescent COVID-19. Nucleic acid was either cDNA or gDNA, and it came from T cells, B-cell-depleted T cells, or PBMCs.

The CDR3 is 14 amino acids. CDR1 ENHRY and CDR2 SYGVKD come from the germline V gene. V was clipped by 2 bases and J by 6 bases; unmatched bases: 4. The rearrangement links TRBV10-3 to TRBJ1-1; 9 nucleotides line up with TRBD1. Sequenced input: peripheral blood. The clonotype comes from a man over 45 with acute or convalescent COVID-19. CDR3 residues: CAISETGGESEAFF. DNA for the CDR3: TGTGCCATCAGTGAGACAGGGGGCGAATCTGAAGCTTTCTTT.